A single sample is the source of the 6 T cell receptor beta chains below, sequenced in a study of T-cell reconstitution after alpha-beta-depleted transplantation in children. A library of TCRbeta sequences, prepared with unique molecular identifiers, was generated. TCRdb re-analysed the PCR reads in MiXCR, keeping a single row per CDR3 protein. The sample has under 450,000 distinct CDR3 sequences, under 20% seen once; the top ten hold over 25%. The specimen was PBMCs, mostly from graft donor cells, collected 360 days after TCRalphabeta/CD19-depleted stem cell transplant. The receptors were gathered from a boy less than two years old who had a stem cell transplant for Wiskott-Aldrich syndrome, so the T cells may come from the graft donor.

The chain carries TRBV6-5 and TRBJ2-7; TRBD2 is a possible D gene (6 bases). Germline V CDR1 and CDR2: MNHEY, SVGAGI. CDR3 length: 16 amino acids. The V end was cut by 3 bases, the J end by 3 bases, with 18 bases between. CDR3 sequence reads: CASSYRGLAPRYEQYF. In DNA form, the CDR3 reads TGTGCCAGCAGTTATAGGGGCCTAGCGCCCCGCTACGAGCAGTACTTC.

There are a few counts of this clonotype. This chain uses TRBV6-5 with TRBJ1-5; 8 bases align to TRBD1. The CDR3 contains 17 residues. The trim removed 0 bases at V and 2 bases at J, leaving 6 bases unmatched. Germline V lookup: CDR1 MNHEY, CDR2 SVGAGI. CDR3 sequence (DNA): TGTGCCAGCAGTTACTCAGACAGGGGTGATCGCAATCAGCCCCAGCATTTT. The encoded protein is CASSYSDRGDRNQPQHF.

This clonotype appeared a few times. This chain links TRBV3-1 with TRBJ2-2; TRBD2 matches at 11 bases. Trimming removed 2 bases from V and 5 bases from J; junction bases left unmatched: 7. The CDR3 is 17 residues long. CDR1 LGHDT and CDR2 YNNKEL come from the germline V gene (reference sequence). The CDR3 region has the DNA TGTGCCAGCAGCCAACTGGCTAGGACTAGCGGGACCGGGGAGCTGTTTTTT. Encoded protein: CASSQLARTSGTGELFF.

This chain links TRBV12-3 or TRBV12-4 with TRBJ1-2, with D possibly matching TRBD1 (5 bases). The CDR3 sequence is 14 residues long. V dropped 2 bases and J dropped 0 bases, with 7 bases sitting between them. CDR3 coding DNA: TGTGCCAGCAGTTTAACAGGTTCTAACTATGGCTACACCTTC. Amino acids: CASSLTGSNYGYTF.

This clonotype was counted many times. The chain combines TRBV6-5 with TRBJ1-1, with D perhaps TRBD1 (5 bases). This CDR3 region has 13 residues. The germline CDR1 and CDR2 sequences are MNHEY and SVGAGI. The ends were cut back, 2 bases at V and 11 bases at J, with 15 bases in the middle. The CDR3 region is CASSYTRGIGAFF. CDR3 bases: TGTGCCAGCAGTTACACTAGGGGTATTGGCGCTTTCTTT.

In its sample, this clonotype was seen a few times. The chain employs TRBV15 and TRBJ2-1; 11 bases map to TRBD2. Germline V gene sequence: CDR1 LNHNV, CDR2 YYDKDF (reference sequence). The V segment lost 5 bases and the J segment 9 bases; nucleotides outside the gene matches: 9. The CDR3 runs 15 residues. The DNA of the CDR3 is TGTGCCACCAGCTGGGTTAGCGGGGGGGTTGGTGAGCAGTTCTTC. Translation: CATSWVSGGVGEQFF.